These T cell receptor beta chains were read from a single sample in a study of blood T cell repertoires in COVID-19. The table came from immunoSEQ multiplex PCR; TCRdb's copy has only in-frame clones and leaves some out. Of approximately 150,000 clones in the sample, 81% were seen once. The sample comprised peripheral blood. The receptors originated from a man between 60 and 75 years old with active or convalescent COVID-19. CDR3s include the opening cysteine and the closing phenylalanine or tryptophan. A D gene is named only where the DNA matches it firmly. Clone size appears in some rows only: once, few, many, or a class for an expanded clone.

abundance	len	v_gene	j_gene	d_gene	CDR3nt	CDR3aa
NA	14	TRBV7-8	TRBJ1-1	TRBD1	TGTGCCAGCAGCTGGGGGACAGGGGAGACCCAGGCTTTCTTT	CASSWGTGETQAFF
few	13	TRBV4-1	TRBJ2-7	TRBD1	TGCGCCAGCAGCCCGATTGACAGGGCCGAGCAGTACTTC	CASSPIDRAEQYF
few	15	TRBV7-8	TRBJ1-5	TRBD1	TGTGCCAGCAGCCGTACAGGGGACGGCAATCAGCCCCAGCATTTT	CASSRTGDGNQPQHF
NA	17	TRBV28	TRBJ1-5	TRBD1	TGTGCCAGCAGTTCCTCTACGGCAGCAGGGGGCTACCAGCCCCAGCATTTT	CASSSSTAAGGYQPQHF
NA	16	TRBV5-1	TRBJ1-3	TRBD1	TGCGCCAGCAGCCCCGGACAGGACATCATAGGAAACACCATATATTTT	CASSPGQDIIGNTIYF
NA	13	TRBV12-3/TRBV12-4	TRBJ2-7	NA	TGTGCCAGCAGTTTAGCCAGGGCCTACGAGCAGTACTTC	CASSLARAYEQYF
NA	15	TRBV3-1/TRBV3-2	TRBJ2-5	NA	TGTGCCAGCAGCCACCACGACAGACCCCAAGAGACCCAGTACTTC	CASSHHDRPQETQYF
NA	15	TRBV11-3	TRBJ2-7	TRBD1	TGTGCCAGCACCCGTAGCAGGGGGCTTCAATACGAGCAGTACTTC	CASTRSRGLQYEQYF
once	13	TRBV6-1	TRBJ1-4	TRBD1	TGTGCCAGCAGTGAGAACAGGGGTGAAAAACTGTTTTTT	CASSENRGEKLFF
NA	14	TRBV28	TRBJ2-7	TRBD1	TGTGCCACCCTACTGACAGGGTCCTCCTACGAGCAGTACTTC	CATLLTGSSYEQYF
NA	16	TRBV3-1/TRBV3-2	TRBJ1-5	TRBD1	TGTGCCAGCAGCCAAGATTTTTCAGGGGGAAAACAGCCCCAGCATTTT	CASSQDFSGGKQPQHF
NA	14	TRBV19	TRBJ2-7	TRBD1	TGTGCCAGTAGTCACCGGGACAGGGACTACGAGCAGTACTTC	CASSHRDRDYEQYF
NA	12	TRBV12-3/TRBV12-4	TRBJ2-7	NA	TGTGCCAGCAGTCCCCGACTTCAAGAGCAGTACTTC	CASSPRLQEQYF